These T cell receptor beta chains were read from a single sample in a study of blood T cells in healthy people across ages. Each CDR3 protein is one row after TCRdb ran MiXCR on the 5' RACE reads. The sample includes hundreds of thousands of distinct CDR3 sequences, 56% of them seen just once. Sequenced material: blood. These receptor sequences come from a man between 35 and 55 years old in good health. Each CDR3 is given with its conserved first and last residue. Fields, in order: D gene, V gene, J gene, clone size, CDR3 DNA, CDR3 protein. A D gene is named only where the DNA matches it firmly. Clone size is given for some rows only: seen once, a few or many times, or a class if the clone is expanded.

d_gene: -
v_gene: TRBV28
j_gene: TRBJ2-7
abundance: many
CDR3nt: TGTGCCAGCAGTCCTCACTACGAGCAGTACTTC
CDR3aa: CASSPHYEQYF

d_gene: TRBD2
v_gene: TRBV6-2/TRBV6-3
j_gene: TRBJ2-7
abundance: -
CDR3nt: TGTGCCAGCAGTTACACTCCACTAGCGGGAACCTACGAGCAGTACTTC
CDR3aa: CASSYTPLAGTYEQYF

d_gene: -
v_gene: TRBV20-1
j_gene: TRBJ2-5
abundance: -
CDR3nt: TGCAGTGCTAGAGGTCAACCACAAGAGACCCAGTACTTC
CDR3aa: CSARGQPQETQYF

d_gene: -
v_gene: TRBV11-3
j_gene: TRBJ2-3
abundance: -
CDR3nt: TGTGCCAGCAGCTTTAGGTCCGGGTCCGGTGACGATACGCAGTATTTT
CDR3aa: CASSFRSGSGDDTQYF

d_gene: -
v_gene: TRBV7-9
j_gene: TRBJ1-6
abundance: few
CDR3nt: TGTGCCAGCAGCTTAGACAGGATTTATAATTCACCCCTCCACTTT
CDR3aa: CASSLDRIYNSPLHF

d_gene: -
v_gene: TRBV7-8
j_gene: TRBJ1-5
abundance: -
CDR3nt: TGTGCCAGCAGCCCTTACCCCACGGAGAATCAGCCCCAGCATTTT
CDR3aa: CASSPYPTENQPQHF

d_gene: -
v_gene: TRBV7-2
j_gene: TRBJ2-3
abundance: -
CDR3nt: TGTGCCAGCAGCTTAGATAACAGTATCACAGGTACGCAGTATTTT
CDR3aa: CASSLDNSITGTQYF

d_gene: -
v_gene: TRBV3-1
j_gene: TRBJ1-2
abundance: once
CDR3nt: TGTGCCAGCAGCCAAGATACTCGGAATCACTATGGCTACACCTTC
CDR3aa: CASSQDTRNHYGYTF

d_gene: -
v_gene: TRBV27
j_gene: TRBJ2-7
abundance: -
CDR3nt: TGTGCCAGCAGTTTGACAGGACTTGGCTACGAGCAGTACTTC
CDR3aa: CASSLTGLGYEQYF

d_gene: -
v_gene: TRBV2
j_gene: TRBJ2-5
abundance: -
CDR3nt: TGTGCCATCAAGGGACGATATGAGACCAATGAGCAGTACTTC
CDR3aa: CAIKGRYETNEQYF

d_gene: TRBD1
v_gene: TRBV20-1
j_gene: TRBJ1-6
abundance: many
CDR3nt: TGCAGTGCTAGAAACAGGGGATTAACCTATAATTCACCCCTCCACTTT
CDR3aa: CSARNRGLTYNSPLHF

d_gene: -
v_gene: TRBV7-7
j_gene: TRBJ2-5
abundance: -
CDR3nt: TGTGCCAGCAGCCCCTCCCCCTCACGAGAGACCCAGTACTTC
CDR3aa: CASSPSPSRETQYF

d_gene: TRBD1
v_gene: TRBV12-3/TRBV12-4
j_gene: TRBJ1-5
abundance: -
CDR3nt: TGTGCCAGCAGTTTAGTGGGACAGCCGAATCAGCCCCAGCATTTT
CDR3aa: CASSLVGQPNQPQHF

d_gene: TRBD2
v_gene: TRBV20-1
j_gene: TRBJ2-3
abundance: -
CDR3nt: TGCAGTGCCCCGACTAGCGGGGGGCCCGCAGATACGCAGTATTTT
CDR3aa: CSAPTSGGPADTQYF

d_gene: -
v_gene: TRBV28
j_gene: TRBJ2-5
abundance: -
CDR3nt: TGTGCCAGCAGCTCTTCGTTACAGGGTATAGAGAAGACCCAGTACTTC
CDR3aa: CASSSSLQGIEKTQYF

d_gene: TRBD1
v_gene: TRBV5-1
j_gene: TRBJ2-5
abundance: -
CDR3nt: TGCGCCAGCACGCCCCGGACAGGCCAAGAGACCCAGTACTTC
CDR3aa: CASTPRTGQETQYF

d_gene: -
v_gene: TRBV12-3/TRBV12-4
j_gene: TRBJ1-2
abundance: -
CDR3nt: TGTGCCAGCAGTTTAGCGGCGAGTGGCTACACCTTC
CDR3aa: CASSLAASGYTF

d_gene: TRBD2
v_gene: TRBV4-1
j_gene: TRBJ2-1
abundance: -
CDR3nt: TGCGCCAGCAGCCAATCACTAGCGGGAGGTACGGATGAGCAGTTCTTC
CDR3aa: CASSQSLAGGTDEQFF

d_gene: -
v_gene: TRBV20-1
j_gene: TRBJ2-1
abundance: -
CDR3nt: TGCAGTGCTGAGGGGGACTACAATGAGCAGTTCTTC
CDR3aa: CSAEGDYNEQFF

d_gene: -
v_gene: TRBV5-5
j_gene: TRBJ2-7
abundance: -
CDR3nt: TGTGCCAGCAGCTCCGCGGCAGGGGACTCCTACGAGCAGTACTTC
CDR3aa: CASSSAAGDSYEQYF

d_gene: -
v_gene: TRBV12-3/TRBV12-4
j_gene: TRBJ1-5
abundance: few
CDR3nt: TGTGCCAGCAGTGTACTTACCGGGGGCAATCAGCCCCAGCATTTT
CDR3aa: CASSVLTGGNQPQHF

d_gene: TRBD1
v_gene: TRBV4-2
j_gene: TRBJ1-2
abundance: -
CDR3nt: TGTGCCAGCAGCCAAGAGGGGAATGGACAGGGGACCGGCGGCTACACCTTC
CDR3aa: CASSQEGNGQGTGGYTF

d_gene: -
v_gene: TRBV6-5
j_gene: TRBJ2-1
abundance: few
CDR3nt: TGTGCCAGCAGTTCCGACCTTGGGGGGTACTATGAGCAGTTCTTC
CDR3aa: CASSSDLGGYYEQFF

d_gene: -
v_gene: TRBV24-1
j_gene: TRBJ2-1
abundance: -
CDR3nt: TGTGCCACCAGTGACGGGACGGCTTACAATGAGCAGTTCTTC
CDR3aa: CATSDGTAYNEQFF

d_gene: -
v_gene: TRBV7-2
j_gene: TRBJ2-7
abundance: -
CDR3nt: TGTGCTAGCAGCCCTATACTTAGCTCCTACGAGCAGTACTTC
CDR3aa: CASSPILSSYEQYF

d_gene: -
v_gene: TRBV9
j_gene: TRBJ2-1
abundance: -
CDR3nt: TGTGCCAGCAGCGTAGGGACCGCCTACAATGAGCAGTTCTTC
CDR3aa: CASSVGTAYNEQFF

d_gene: -
v_gene: TRBV27
j_gene: TRBJ2-7
abundance: -
CDR3nt: TGTACCAGCAATCCAATGGGACCGAGAGAGGCCCAGTACTTC
CDR3aa: CTSNPMGPREAQYF

d_gene: -
v_gene: TRBV9
j_gene: TRBJ1-2
abundance: -
CDR3nt: TGTGCCAGCAGCGTAGAGGGCAGGGACTATGGCTACACCTTC
CDR3aa: CASSVEGRDYGYTF

d_gene: -
v_gene: TRBV29-1
j_gene: TRBJ2-1
abundance: -
CDR3nt: TGCAGCGGAGAGCGGGTTGCCGTCTATGAGCAGTTCTTC
CDR3aa: CSGERVAVYEQFF

d_gene: -
v_gene: TRBV18
j_gene: TRBJ2-5
abundance: -
CDR3nt: TGTGCCAGCTCACCAGGGTATCAGACCCAGTACTTC
CDR3aa: CASSPGYQTQYF